This is a list of T cell receptor beta chains from one sample in a study of STAT5B mutations in CD4+ large granular lymphocyte leukemia. The protocol was immunoSEQ multiplex PCR, while the TCRdb copy is restricted to in-frame clones and leaves out a portion. The sample contains about 40,000 clones, roughly 79% of which appear only once. The sequenced sample consisted of CD4+ T cells from blood buffy coats. These receptors were obtained from a human donor in good health. The CDR3 runs from the conserved cysteine through the conserved F or W. Each record gives: V gene, J gene, D gene, clone size, CDR3 DNA, CDR3 protein. D genes are given only for firm matches. The size field is filled for only some rows; it gives once, few, many or a size class.

v_call: TRBV18
j_call: TRBJ1-1
d_call: .
clone_size: few
cdr3_nt: TGTGCCAGCTCACCACCACCCGCGGACACTGAAGCTTTCTTT
cdr3_aa: CASSPPPADTEAFF

v_call: TRBV4-2
j_call: TRBJ2-1
d_call: TRBD2
clone_size: once
cdr3_nt: TGTGCCAGCAGCCAAGGACTAGCGGGGGTCAATGAGCAGTTCTTC
cdr3_aa: CASSQGLAGVNEQFF

v_call: TRBV27
j_call: TRBJ1-1
d_call: TRBD1
clone_size: .
cdr3_nt: TGTGCCAGCAGGACGGACAGGGGTGAAGCTTTCTTT
cdr3_aa: CASRTDRGEAFF

v_call: TRBV28
j_call: TRBJ1-5
d_call: TRBD1
clone_size: .
cdr3_nt: TGTGCCAGCACCTTATTTGACAGGGCAGAACAGCCCCAGCATTTT
cdr3_aa: CASTLFDRAEQPQHF

v_call: TRBV30
j_call: TRBJ2-7
d_call: .
clone_size: .
cdr3_nt: TGTGCCTGGAGTGAATTTGGGGGTCTATCCTACGAGCAGTACTTC
cdr3_aa: CAWSEFGGLSYEQYF

v_call: TRBV28
j_call: TRBJ2-7
d_call: TRBD2
clone_size: .
cdr3_nt: TGTGCCAGCAAAACTGCCGGGGGGGCCAGCTCCTACGAGCAGTACTTC
cdr3_aa: CASKTAGGASSYEQYF

v_call: TRBV30
j_call: TRBJ1-3
d_call: .
clone_size: few
cdr3_nt: TGTGCCTGGAGTGTAAATGGAAACACCATATATTTT
cdr3_aa: CAWSVNGNTIYF

v_call: TRBV7-2
j_call: TRBJ2-1
d_call: .
clone_size: few
cdr3_nt: TGTGCCAGCAGCTTAGGACCTGAGGGCGGGCAGTTCTTC
cdr3_aa: CASSLGPEGGQFF

v_call: TRBV7-2
j_call: TRBJ2-7
d_call: TRBD1
clone_size: .
cdr3_nt: TGTGCCAGCAGCTCCCGGACAGGATACGAGCAGTACTTC
cdr3_aa: CASSSRTGYEQYF

v_call: TRBV27
j_call: TRBJ1-1
d_call: .
clone_size: few
cdr3_nt: TGTGCCAGCACCCTTAAGGGGGTTCCAGTCACTGAAGCTTTCTTT
cdr3_aa: CASTLKGVPVTEAFF

v_call: TRBV5-6
j_call: TRBJ1-2
d_call: TRBD1
clone_size: .
cdr3_nt: TGTGCCAGCATCAAAGACAGGGTAAACTATGGCTACACCTTC
cdr3_aa: CASIKDRVNYGYTF

v_call: TRBV7-3
j_call: TRBJ2-7
d_call: .
clone_size: .
cdr3_nt: TGTGCCAGCAGCTTAAACGGCGGGGCAATCTACGAGCAGTACTTC
cdr3_aa: CASSLNGGAIYEQYF

v_call: TRBV30
j_call: TRBJ2-3
d_call: .
clone_size: .
cdr3_nt: TGTGCCTGGAGAAAAATCGTAACAGATACGCAGTATTTT
cdr3_aa: CAWRKIVTDTQYF

v_call: TRBV13
j_call: TRBJ2-3
d_call: .
clone_size: .
cdr3_nt: TGTGCCAGCAGCCAGCGGAACACAGATACGCAGTATTTT
cdr3_aa: CASSQRNTDTQYF

v_call: TRBV4-1
j_call: TRBJ2-2
d_call: .
clone_size: .
cdr3_nt: TGCGCCAGCAGCCACTCCCCGACTAGCCAAGGGGGTGGGGAGCTGTTTTTT
cdr3_aa: CASSHSPTSQGGGELFF

v_call: TRBV7-9
j_call: TRBJ2-3
d_call: TRBD1
clone_size: few
cdr3_nt: TGTGCCAGCAGCCGGGACAGGGAAGGCACAGATACGCAGTATTTT
cdr3_aa: CASSRDREGTDTQYF

v_call: TRBV27
j_call: TRBJ2-2
d_call: .
clone_size: .
cdr3_nt: TGTGCCAGCAGATCGGGCTCGCGGCGGACCGGGGAGCTGTTTTTT
cdr3_aa: CASRSGSRRTGELFF

v_call: TRBV4-1
j_call: TRBJ2-7
d_call: .
clone_size: medium-sized
cdr3_nt: TGCGCCAGCAGCCAAGCACATGTGGCGGGACTCTACGAGCAGTACTTC
cdr3_aa: CASSQAHVAGLYEQYF

v_call: TRBV7-2
j_call: TRBJ1-1
d_call: TRBD1
clone_size: few
cdr3_nt: TGTGCCAGCAGCAAGCGACAGGGGGCGAACACTGAAGCTTTCTTT
cdr3_aa: CASSKRQGANTEAFF

v_call: TRBV4-2
j_call: TRBJ2-1
d_call: TRBD2
clone_size: .
cdr3_nt: TGTGCCAGCAGCCAAGTGTCCGCGGGGGATTACAATGAGCAGTTCTTC
cdr3_aa: CASSQVSAGDYNEQFF

v_call: TRBV19
j_call: TRBJ1-1
d_call: TRBD1
clone_size: .
cdr3_nt: TGTGCCAGTAGTTTAGGACAGGGGGGAGCTTTCTTT
cdr3_aa: CASSLGQGGAFF

v_call: TRBV10-3
j_call: TRBJ2-1
d_call: .
clone_size: .
cdr3_nt: TGTGCCACCTCCGCGGAAGTCAGGTACAATGAGCAGTTCTTC
cdr3_aa: CATSAEVRYNEQFF

v_call: TRBV6-6
j_call: TRBJ2-5
d_call: .
clone_size: .
cdr3_nt: TGTGCCAGCAGTTACTCGCAGGGGACCCAGTACTTC
cdr3_aa: CASSYSQGTQYF

v_call: TRBV4-1
j_call: TRBJ2-3
d_call: .
clone_size: .
cdr3_nt: TGCGCCAGCAGCTCCCCCTCGAGGGCCCGGACAGATACGCAGTATTTT
cdr3_aa: CASSSPSRARTDTQYF

v_call: TRBV20-1
j_call: TRBJ1-2
d_call: .
clone_size: .
cdr3_nt: TGCAGTGCTAGAGACCTCCCTGGCTACACCTTC
cdr3_aa: CSARDLPGYTF

v_call: TRBV5-1
j_call: TRBJ1-2
d_call: TRBD1
clone_size: few
cdr3_nt: TGCGCCAGCAACCCCGGGACAGTCTATGGCTACACCTTC
cdr3_aa: CASNPGTVYGYTF

v_call: TRBV18
j_call: TRBJ2-3
d_call: .
clone_size: .
cdr3_nt: TGTGCCAGCTCACCCATAACAGATACGCAGTATTTT
cdr3_aa: CASSPITDTQYF

v_call: TRBV7-8
j_call: TRBJ2-1
d_call: .
clone_size: .
cdr3_nt: TGTGCCAGCAGCTTCCGGGACACCTACAATGAGCAGTTCTTC
cdr3_aa: CASSFRDTYNEQFF

v_call: TRBV18
j_call: TRBJ2-3
d_call: TRBD2
clone_size: few
cdr3_nt: TGTGCCAGCTCACCACGGATGCTCTTAGCGGGAGTACCAGATACGCAGTATTTT
cdr3_aa: CASSPRMLLAGVPDTQYF

v_call: TRBV11-2
j_call: TRBJ2-6
d_call: .
clone_size: .
cdr3_nt: TGTGCCAGCAGCTTCCCCACCGGGGCCAACGTCCTGACTTTC
cdr3_aa: CASSFPTGANVLTF

v_call: TRBV20-1
j_call: TRBJ1-1
d_call: .
clone_size: .
cdr3_nt: TGCAGTGCTCTAGGGCTCGGGAAAGCTTTCTTT
cdr3_aa: CSALGLGKAFF

v_call: TRBV5-6
j_call: TRBJ2-1
d_call: TRBD2
clone_size: .
cdr3_nt: TGTGCCAGCAGCCCCGGACTAGCGGGGAAAGGCGCCTACAATGAGCAGTTCTTC
cdr3_aa: CASSPGLAGKGAYNEQFF

v_call: TRBV4-2
j_call: TRBJ2-2
d_call: .
clone_size: .
cdr3_nt: TGTGCCAGCAGCCGAGGAGGGGACACCGGGGAGCTGTTTTTT
cdr3_aa: CASSRGGDTGELFF

v_call: TRBV19
j_call: TRBJ2-1
d_call: TRBD2
clone_size: .
cdr3_nt: TGTGCCAGTAGTACGGGGGGTTCCTACAATGAGCAGTTCTTC
cdr3_aa: CASSTGGSYNEQFF

v_call: TRBV9
j_call: TRBJ2-5
d_call: TRBD2
clone_size: .
cdr3_nt: TGTGCCAGCAGCTCCACTAGCGGGGTAGAGACCCAGTACTTC
cdr3_aa: CASSSTSGVETQYF

v_call: TRBV7-2
j_call: TRBJ2-5
d_call: .
clone_size: .
cdr3_nt: TGTGCCAGCAGCCCGACAGGGGTGGGGGGGGAGACCCAGTACTTC
cdr3_aa: CASSPTGVGGETQYF

v_call: TRBV5-4
j_call: TRBJ2-3
d_call: TRBD2
clone_size: .
cdr3_nt: TGTGCCAGCAGCCCTGGACTAGCGAGCAGCACAGATACGCAGTATTTT
cdr3_aa: CASSPGLASSTDTQYF

v_call: TRBV5-4
j_call: TRBJ2-7
d_call: .
clone_size: few
cdr3_nt: TGTGCCAGCAGCGTCCGGGACGTCCCCTACGAGCAGTACTTC
cdr3_aa: CASSVRDVPYEQYF

v_call: TRBV7-9
j_call: TRBJ2-1
d_call: .
clone_size: .
cdr3_nt: TGTGCCAGCAGCCCCTCGGGGAGCTCCTACAATGAGCAGTTCTTC
cdr3_aa: CASSPSGSSYNEQFF

v_call: TRBV7-6
j_call: TRBJ2-7
d_call: .
clone_size: .
cdr3_nt: TGTGCCAGCAGCTTAGATCAGGCCTACGAGCAGTACTTC
cdr3_aa: CASSLDQAYEQYF

v_call: TRBV11-2
j_call: TRBJ1-1
d_call: .
clone_size: .
cdr3_nt: TGTGCCAGCAGCTTATCGGGACAACTGATGAACACTGAAGCTTTCTTT
cdr3_aa: CASSLSGQLMNTEAFF

v_call: TRBV30
j_call: TRBJ2-5
d_call: .
clone_size: .
cdr3_nt: TGTGCCTGGTTACCAGAGGGGAGACAGACCCAGTACTTC
cdr3_aa: CAWLPEGRQTQYF